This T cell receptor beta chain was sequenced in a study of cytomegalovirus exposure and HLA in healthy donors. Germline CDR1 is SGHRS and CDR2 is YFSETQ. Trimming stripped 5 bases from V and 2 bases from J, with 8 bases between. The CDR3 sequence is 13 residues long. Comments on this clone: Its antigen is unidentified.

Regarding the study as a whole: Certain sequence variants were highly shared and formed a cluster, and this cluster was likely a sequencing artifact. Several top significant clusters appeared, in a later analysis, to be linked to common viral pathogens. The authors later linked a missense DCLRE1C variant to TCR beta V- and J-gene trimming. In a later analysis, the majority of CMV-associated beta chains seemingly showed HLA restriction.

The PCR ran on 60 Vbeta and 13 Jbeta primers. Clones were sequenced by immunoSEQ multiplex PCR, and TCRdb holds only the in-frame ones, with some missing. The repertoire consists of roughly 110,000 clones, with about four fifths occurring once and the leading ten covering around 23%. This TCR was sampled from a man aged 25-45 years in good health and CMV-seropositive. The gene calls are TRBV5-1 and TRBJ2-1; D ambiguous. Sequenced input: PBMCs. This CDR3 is CASSWRTYNEQFF. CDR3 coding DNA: TGCGCCAGCAGTTGGCGGACCTACAATGAGCAGTTCTTC.